These 10 T cell receptor beta chains came from one sample sequenced in a study of shared clonotypes between healthy human individuals. Measured with immunoSEQ multiplex PCR; TCRdb has only the in-frame clones, and not every one. The table shows 650,000 to 800,000 clones, with just under 75% occurring only once. The specimen was memory CD4+ T cells sorted from blood. Subset: CD45RA-negative fraction. These receptors were collected from a woman in her twenties or thirties in good health.

The table lists this clone with a few counts. This chain joins TRBV25-1 and TRBJ2-7; D may correspond to TRBD1 or TRBD2 (5 bases each). The V gene lost 4 bases and the J gene lost 3 bases, with 13 bases spanning the gap. The CDR3 contains 14 residues. Germline-derived CDR1 and CDR2 are MGHDK and SYGVNS. The CDR3 DNA is TGTGCCAGCAGTGCTCCGGGACGGCTCTACGAGCAGTACTTC. It codes for CASSAPGRLYEQYF.

This clone has only one observation. The identical CDR3 is also encoded by other nucleotide sequences in the sample. The chain combines TRBV19 with TRBJ1-5, with D perhaps TRBD1 (6 bases). CDR3 length: 14 amino acids. The V and J ends lost 3 bases and 4 bases respectively, with 10 bases between them. CDR1 LNHDA and CDR2 SQIVND come from the germline V gene (reference sequence). Written as DNA, the CDR3 is TGTGCCAGTAGTATGACAGGCGGGAATCAGCCCCAGCATTTT. It encodes CASSMTGGNQPQHF.

The chain couples TRBV2 to TRBJ2-1; the D gene could be TRBD1 or TRBD2 (6 bases each). The CDR3 is made up of 12 amino acids. The germline V and J ends were trimmed by 7 bases and 7 bases, with 11 bases remaining between them. Germline lookup yields CDR1 SNHLY and CDR2 FYNNEI. The CDR3 region has the DNA TGTGCCAGCAACAGGGAGGCAAATGAGCAGTTCTTC. This encodes CASNREANEQFF.

The rearrangement joins TRBV13 to TRBJ2-3; 11 nucleotides match TRBD1. In germline, CDR1 is PRHDT, CDR2 FYEKMQ (reference sequence). The CDR3 has 16 residues. J gave up 4 bases and V 4 bases, and 7 bases lay outside the gene matches. CDR3 DNA: TGTGCCAGCAGCTCTTGGACAGGGGGCTATTCAGATACGCAGTATTTT. Translation gives CASSSWTGGYSDTQYF.

The chain joins TRBV19 to TRBJ1-2, with D possibly TRBD1 on 5 matching bases. Looked up from germline, CDR1 is LNHDA and CDR2 is SQIVND (reference sequence). V dropped 7 bases and J dropped 0 bases, with 15 bases sitting between them. This CDR3 has 15 amino acids. CDR3 DNA sequence: TGTGCCAGTACCCAAACGGGACCCCCTAACTATGGCTACACCTTC. It specifies CASTQTGPPNYGYTF.

The genes are TRBV29-1 and TRBJ2-2; D remains ambiguous. The CDR3 is 14 amino acids. Germline V gene sequence: CDR1 SQVTM, CDR2 ANQGSEA. V lost 0 bases and J 0 bases, leaving 5 bases between the germline ends. The CDR3 nucleotides read TGCAGCGTTGAAGAGGCTTCGAACACCGGGGAGCTGTTTTTT. Protein product: CSVEEASNTGELFF.

The chain employs TRBV5-6 and TRBJ1-1; a weak D match, TRBD1 (6 bases). Germline V gene sequence: CDR1 SGHDT, CDR2 YYEEEE. There are 14 residues in the CDR3. Trimming cost V 6 bases and J 5 bases, with 17 bases left between them. The CDR3: CASKWGLQNTEAFF. CDR3 nucleotide sequence: TGTGCCAGCAAGTGGGGGCTTCAGAATACTGAAGCTTTCTTT. Variable domain in full (rest from reference TRBV5-6 and TRBJ1-1): DAGVTQSPTHLIKTRGQQVTLRCSPKSGHDTVSWYQQALGQGPQFIFQYYEEEERQRGNFPDRFSGHQFPNYSSELNVNALLLGDSALYLCASKWGLQNTEAFFGQGTRLTVV.

The V gene is TRBV5-1, the J gene TRBJ2-1; no definite D call. Looked up from germline, CDR1 is SGHRS and CDR2 is YFSETQ. The CDR3 spans 12 residues. The ends were cut back, 0 bases at V and 8 bases at J, with 6 bases in the middle. CDR3 coding DNA: TGCGCCAGCAGCTTGGATGGGGATGAGCAGTTCTTC. It specifies CASSLDGDEQFF.

As regards this clone: The identical CDR3 is also encoded by other nucleotide sequences in the sample. The chain links TRBV5-1 to TRBJ2-3; no clear D. Trimming shortened V by 0 bases and J by 2 bases, and 7 bases separated the two germline ends. CDR1 is SGHRS, CDR2 YFSETQ, per germline. This CDR3 has 14 amino acids. CDR3 region: CASSLEQTTDTQYF. For the CDR3, the DNA is TGCGCCAGCAGCTTGGAACAGACCACAGATACGCAGTATTTT.

This chain joins TRBV2 and TRBJ2-3, with 7 bases lining up with TRBD1. The length of the CDR3 is 14 residues. Germline V gene lookup returns CDR1 SNHLY and CDR2 FYNNEI. V lost 4 bases and J lost 2; bases outside the gene matches: 3. Here the CDR3 reads CASSVGQITDTQYF. The CDR3 nucleotides read TGTGCCAGCAGTGTGGGACAGATCACAGATACGCAGTATTTT.